This is a list of T cell receptor beta chains from one sample in a study of blood T cell repertoires in COVID-19. Assay used: immunoSEQ multiplex PCR; TCRdb lists only in-frame clones, some missing. The top ten hold about 14% of the sample, which has roughly 89,000 clones, 70% to 90% seen once. The sequencing input was peripheral blood. These receptor sequences come from a woman of 80 years or more with acute or convalescent COVID-19. The CDR3 runs from the conserved cysteine through the conserved F or W. The D gene is left open where the match is weak. Not every row has a clone size; where given, it reads once, few, many or a size class.

J	V	size	D	CDR3	DNA
TRBJ2-1	TRBV24-1	.	TRBD2	CATRGGADEQFF	TGTGCCACCCGGGGGGGGGCGGATGAGCAGTTCTTC
TRBJ1-4	TRBV24-1	once	.	CATSDSDRKLFF	TGTGCCACCAGTGACTCCGACAGGAAACTGTTTTTT
TRBJ1-4	TRBV25-1	.	TRBD1	CASSGMTGKKLFF	TGTGCCAGCAGTGGGATGACAGGGAAAAAACTGTTTTTT
TRBJ2-1	TRBV4-1	.	.	CASTLDSYTYNEQFF	TGCGCCAGCACCCTGGACAGTTATACCTACAATGAGCAGTTCTTC
TRBJ2-2	TRBV27	.	TRBD2	CASRPGGLAIGELFF	TGTGCCAGCAGGCCAGGGGGACTAGCTATCGGGGAGCTGTTTTTT
TRBJ2-6	TRBV5-1	.	.	CASSVTDHSGANVLTF	TGCGCCAGCAGCGTGACAGATCACTCTGGGGCCAACGTCCTGACTTTC
TRBJ2-7	TRBV29-1	once	TRBD2	CSVATSAHEQYF	TGCAGCGTTGCGACTAGCGCCCACGAGCAGTACTTC
TRBJ2-4	TRBV27	.	.	CASRPVIKMDIQYF	TGTGCCAGCCGCCCGGTAATCAAGATGGACATTCAGTACTTC
TRBJ1-3	TRBV6-5	.	.	CASSQSGISGNTIYF	TGTGCCAGCAGCCAAAGCGGGATCTCTGGAAACACCATATATTTT
TRBJ1-5	TRBV2	.	.	CASSGTGDQPQHF	TGTGCCAGCAGTGGCACGGGGGATCAGCCCCAGCATTTT
TRBJ2-7	TRBV5-8	.	.	CASRRGGGGLHEQYF	TGTGCCAGCAGAAGAGGAGGGGGCGGCCTCCACGAGCAGTACTTC
TRBJ2-5	TRBV7-8	once	TRBD2	CASSPGGGGARETQYF	TGTGCCAGCAGCCCCGGAGGCGGGGGGGCCAGAGAGACCCAGTACTTC
TRBJ1-2	TRBV12-3/TRBV12-4	.	.	CASSRQQGYTF	TGTGCCAGCAGCCGACAGCAGGGCTACACCTTC
TRBJ2-3	TRBV5-6	.	.	CASSLSDTQYF	TGTGCCAGCAGCTTATCGGATACGCAGTATTTT
TRBJ2-1	TRBV29-1	.	.	CSVDSLGTFSGQFF	TGCAGCGTTGATAGTTTAGGGACTTTCTCTGGGCAGTTCTTC
TRBJ2-1	TRBV7-2	.	TRBD1	CASSLGGQGNYEQFF	TGTGCCAGCAGCTTAGGGGGACAGGGGAACTATGAGCAGTTCTTC
TRBJ2-7	TRBV20-1	.	TRBD2	CSASFLAGGISSYEQYF	TGCAGTGCTAGTTTCCTAGCGGGGGGAATCAGCTCCTACGAGCAGTACTTC